A selection of T cell receptor beta chains follows, all from one sample in a study of T cell responses to AZD1222 COVID-19 vaccine. TCRdb keeps only in-frame clones here, not all; method: immunoSEQ multiplex PCR. The sample comprises 120,000 to 150,000 clones, more than 70% of which are singletons, and under 2% rests with the top ten. The material sequenced was peripheral blood, taken 28 days after the second AZD1222 dose. The source of these receptors is an adult who received the AZD1222 COVID-19 vaccine. The CDR3 runs from the conserved cysteine through the conserved F or W. D genes are given only for firm matches. The size entry is marked missing in some rows and otherwise reads once, few, many or a size class.

v_gene: TRBV18
d_gene: TRBD1
j_gene: TRBJ1-4
abundance: -
CDR3aa: CASSLGQGARNEKLFF
CDR3nt: TGTGCCAGCTCATTGGGACAGGGGGCGCGGAATGAAAAACTGTTTTTT

v_gene: TRBV6-5
d_gene: TRBD1
j_gene: TRBJ1-6
abundance: -
CDR3aa: CASSYSSGGGSPLHF
CDR3nt: TGTGCCAGCAGTTACTCGTCAGGGGGGGGTTCACCCCTCCACTTT

v_gene: TRBV10-3
d_gene: -
j_gene: TRBJ1-1
abundance: few
CDR3aa: CAISESLTGNTEAFF
CDR3nt: TGTGCCATCAGTGAGTCGCTGACGGGGAACACTGAAGCTTTCTTT

v_gene: TRBV27
d_gene: -
j_gene: TRBJ2-5
abundance: -
CDR3aa: CASSFVRGSETQYF
CDR3nt: TGTGCCAGCAGTTTTGTTCGGGGCTCAGAGACCCAGTACTTC

v_gene: TRBV6-5
d_gene: -
j_gene: TRBJ1-1
abundance: -
CDR3aa: CASSTQMNTEAFF
CDR3nt: TGTGCCAGCAGTACCCAGATGAACACTGAAGCTTTCTTT

v_gene: TRBV6-2/TRBV6-3
d_gene: -
j_gene: TRBJ1-1
abundance: -
CDR3aa: CASSYSGGPEAFF
CDR3nt: TGTGCCAGCAGTTACTCTGGGGGTCCTGAAGCTTTCTTT

v_gene: TRBV9
d_gene: -
j_gene: TRBJ2-7
abundance: -
CDR3aa: CASSVDVRTEEQYF
CDR3nt: TGTGCCAGCAGCGTAGACGTCCGGACAGAGGAGCAGTACTTC

v_gene: TRBV5-4
d_gene: TRBD1
j_gene: TRBJ1-1
abundance: -
CDR3aa: CASMPGGNTEAFF
CDR3nt: TGTGCCAGCATGCCAGGGGGAAACACTGAAGCTTTCTTT

v_gene: TRBV27
d_gene: TRBD1
j_gene: TRBJ2-5
abundance: -
CDR3aa: CASSPGGEETQYF
CDR3nt: TGTGCCAGCAGTCCAGGGGGCGAAGAGACCCAGTACTTC

v_gene: TRBV28
d_gene: TRBD2
j_gene: TRBJ2-7
abundance: -
CDR3aa: CASSLGLAVTYEQYF
CDR3nt: TGTGCCAGCAGTTTAGGGCTAGCGGTTACCTACGAGCAGTACTTC

v_gene: TRBV5-1
d_gene: -
j_gene: TRBJ2-3
abundance: -
CDR3aa: CASSLAGGTDTQYF
CDR3nt: TGCGCCAGCAGCTTGGCCGGGGGCACAGATACGCAGTATTTT

v_gene: TRBV2
d_gene: TRBD1
j_gene: TRBJ1-4
abundance: once
CDR3aa: CASSKDRAEKLFF
CDR3nt: TGTGCCAGCAGTAAGGACAGGGCCGAAAAACTGTTTTTT

v_gene: TRBV25-1
d_gene: -
j_gene: TRBJ1-1
abundance: -
CDR3aa: CASSDLGSATEAFF
CDR3nt: TGTGCCAGCAGTGACCTCGGAAGTGCCACTGAAGCTTTCTTT

v_gene: TRBV19
d_gene: -
j_gene: TRBJ1-4
abundance: -
CDR3aa: CASSPADSTDEKLFF
CDR3nt: TGTGCCAGTAGTCCAGCGGACAGTACGGATGAAAAACTGTTTTTT